The 23 T cell receptor beta chains below were found in one sample sequenced in a study of T cells in Graves' hyperthyroidism and ophthalmopathy. Amplification of TCR beta CDR3 regions used RNA as the template. First-round RT-PCR of the TCR CDR3 relied on the HTBI primer set. Via MiXCR, TCRdb re-called the multiplex PCR reads, giving one row per CDR3 protein. This table holds 700,000 to 950,000 distinct CDR3 sequences, about a third found once. Sequencing was carried out using blood. These receptors all come from a woman in her thirties or forties with Graves' hyperthyroidism.

This clonotype was counted a few times. This may be a read error: a much more frequent sequence differs by one nucleotide. This chain uses TRBV10-3 with TRBJ1-4; 7 nucleotides agree with TRBD1. The CDR3 covers 11 residues. Germline CDR1 and CDR2: ENHRY and SYGVKD. The junction had 3 bases not matched to a gene; V was cut back by 5 bases and J by 12 bases. The CDR3 DNA reads TGTGCCATCAGTAACGGACAGGAACTGTTTTTT. Its protein is CAISNGQELFF.

This clonotype showed up many times. CDR3 sequence reads: CASSFGGVSYEQYF. The CDR3 nucleotides are TGTGCCAGCAGCTTCGGGGGGGTATCCTACGAGCAGTACTTC. The chain uses TRBV12-3 or TRBV12-4 and TRBJ2-7; 8 bases map to TRBD2. This CDR3 spans 14 amino acids. The V and J ends lost 6 bases and 1 base, in that order; junction bases with no gene match: 5.

This clonotype has ten or more counts. The chain uses TRBV20-1 and TRBJ2-7; D not certain. The CDR3 is 12 amino acids. Germline lookup yields CDR1 DFQATT and CDR2 SNEGSKA (reference sequence). V lost 7 bases and J lost 0, with 10 bases in between. The CDR3 sequence: CSGVRSSYEQYF. DNA for the CDR3: TGCAGTGGGGTCAGGAGCTCCTACGAGCAGTACTTC.

This chain connects TRBV11-1 to TRBJ2-7; D call uncertain. CDR1 and CDR2 from the germline V gene are SGHAT and FQDESV (reference sequence). The CDR3 contains 12 residues. V was trimmed by 6 bases and J by 7 bases, leaving 13 bases between them. CDR3 in amino acids: CASSFRAREQYF. The CDR3 DNA reads TGTGCCAGCAGTTTTAGGGCGAGAGAGCAGTACTTC.

There are a few counts of this clonotype. The CDR3 is CASIVSGITEAFF. CDR3 bases: TGTGCCAGCATAGTCTCGGGAATCACTGAAGCTTTCTTT. V is TRBV6-1 and J is TRBJ1-1, with D hard to call. Trimming stripped 7 bases from V and 4 bases from J, with 13 bases between. Germline V lookup: CDR1 MNHNS, CDR2 SASEGT. The length of the CDR3 is 13 residues.

This clonotype was counted only a few times. The V and J genes are TRBV24-1 and TRBJ1-2, with 7 bases aligning to TRBD1. Trimming cost V 11 bases and J 4 bases; bases outside gene matches: 15. Germline CDR1 and CDR2: KGHDR and SFDVKD. There are 15 residues in the CDR3. This chain's CDR3 is CASSPDPDRFYGYTF. In DNA form, the CDR3 reads TGTGCCAGCTCACCAGACCCGGACAGGTTCTATGGCTACACCTTC.

This clonotype turned up a few times. This rearrangement joins TRBV5-1 to TRBJ1-2; D gene uncertain. V was cut by 0 bases and J by 2 bases, with 11 bases left in between. From germline, CDR1 is SGHRS and CDR2 YFSETQ. The CDR3 is made up of 15 amino acids. CDR3 sequence: CASSLGILRNYGYTF. The CDR3 DNA follows: TGCGCCAGCAGCTTGGGGATACTGAGGAACTATGGCTACACCTTC.

The chain is built from TRBV2 and TRBJ1-4; a weak D match, TRBD1 (6 bases). Trimming cost V 6 bases and J 8 bases, with 16 bases left between them. Per the germline V gene, CDR1 is SNHLY and CDR2 is FYNNEI. This CDR3 has 14 residues. The DNA of the CDR3 is TGTGCCAGCAGAAATTGGGACATACCAGAAAAACTGTTTTTT. It encodes CASRNWDIPEKLFF.

In its sample, this clonotype was seen a few times. The rearrangement joins TRBV9 to TRBJ1-3; perhaps TRBD1 as D (6 bases). V dropped 0 bases and J dropped 3 bases, with 13 bases sitting between them. Germline lookup yields CDR1 SGDLS and CDR2 YYNGEE. The CDR3 extends over 16 amino acids. CDR3 amino acids: CASSVGLQGNGNTIYF. The DNA of the CDR3 is TGTGCCAGCAGCGTAGGCTTACAGGGTAATGGAAACACCATATATTTT.

The genes are TRBV10-2 and TRBJ1-3; weak D call: TRBD1 (5 bases). The V gene lost 0 bases and the J gene lost 0 bases, with 18 bases spanning the gap. CDR3 length: 19 residues. Germline CDR1 is WSHSY and CDR2 is SAAADI. The CDR3 protein is CASSESGPDPASSGNTIYF. In DNA form, the CDR3 reads TGCGCCAGCAGTGAGTCGGGGCCCGATCCCGCCTCCTCTGGAAACACCATATATTTT.

The CDR3 is CASLESYEQYF. CDR3 nucleotides: TGTGCCAGCCTGGAGTCCTACGAGCAGTACTTC. This chain links TRBV25-1 with TRBJ2-7, with D uncertain. Germline-derived CDR1 and CDR2 are MGHDK and SYGVNS. With 8 bases removed from V and 1 base from J, the gap between germline ends came to 6 bases. CDR3 length: 11 residues.

This clonotype was counted between two and nine times. The chain recombines TRBV19 with TRBJ2-2; D could derive from TRBD1 or TRBD2 (6 bases each). Deletions cut 6 bases from V and 8 bases from J, with 13 bases between. This CDR3 is built from 13 residues. Germline values: CDR1 LNHDA, CDR2 SQIVND (reference sequence). In DNA, the CDR3 is TGTGCCAGTAGGCCACGGGGGCCAGGGGAGCTGTTTTTT. The encoded protein is CASRPRGPGELFF.

The chain recombines TRBV2 with TRBJ2-2; 12 positions match TRBD1. The CDR3 is 15 residues long. J gave up 7 bases and V 4 bases, and 4 bases lay outside the gene matches. Germline CDR1 and CDR2: SNHLY and FYNNEI. CDR3 region: CASSGGTGGFGELFF. CDR3 bases: TGTGCCAGCAGTGGCGGGACAGGGGGCTTCGGGGAGCTGTTTTTT.

This clonotype was observed at least ten times. The rearrangement joins TRBV25-1 to TRBJ2-5; TRBD2 matches 8 bases. This CDR3 comprises 14 residues. The germline gives CDR1 MGHDK, CDR2 SYGVNS. The V gene end was trimmed by 2 bases and the J gene end by 5 bases; junction bases not matched to a gene: 4. This CDR3 reads CASSERERGETQYF. The CDR3 DNA reads TGTGCCAGCAGTGAAAGAGAGCGGGGGGAGACCCAGTACTTC.

This rearrangement joins TRBV25-1 to TRBJ1-4; D is undetermined. CDR1 is MGHDK, CDR2 SYGVNS, per germline. The CDR3 loop spans 13 amino acids. Trimming cost V 5 bases and J 5 bases, with 9 bases left between them. CDR3 amino acids: CASSIGLNEKLFF. In nucleotides, the CDR3 is TGTGCCAGCAGTATCGGGCTCAATGAAAAACTGTTTTTT.

The chain carries TRBV7-9 and TRBJ2-5; D uncertain. There are 14 residues in the CDR3. CDR1 is SEHNR, CDR2 FQNEAQ, per germline (reference sequence). V was cut by 5 bases and J by 3 bases, with 13 bases left in between. The CDR3 here is CASSPVVAEETQYF. CDR3 nucleotide sequence: TGTGCCAGCAGCCCGGTGGTGGCGGAAGAGACCCAGTACTTC.

This clonotype was detected many times. V is TRBV2 and J is TRBJ2-2; 9 bases agree with TRBD2. V dropped 8 bases and J dropped 4; count of bases not matched to a gene: 5. Germline CDR1 and CDR2: SNHLY and FYNNEI. This CDR3 spans 14 amino acids. CDR3 sequence: CASLREGRTGELFF. CDR3 bases: TGTGCCAGCTTGCGGGAGGGCCGCACCGGGGAGCTGTTTTTT.

J is TRBJ1-6 and V is TRBV10-3; D is undetermined. The CDR3 sequence is 17 residues long. The V and J ends lost 10 bases and 0 bases respectively, with 19 bases between them. Looked up from germline, CDR1 is ENHRY and CDR2 is SYGVKD. For the CDR3, the DNA is TGTGCCAGCCGAACCAGGACCCCGAGCTCCTATAATTCACCCCTCCACTTT. Translation gives CASRTRTPSSYNSPLHF.

This chain links TRBV6-6 with TRBJ1-2, with D maybe TRBD1 (5 bases). The CDR3 runs 15 residues. V shed 2 bases and J shed 8 bases, with 18 bases lying between them. Germline V gives CDR1 MNHNY, CDR2 SVGAGI (reference sequence). The CDR3 loop reads CASSYPLQGPWGYTF. CDR3 DNA: TGTGCCAGCAGTTACCCTCTCCAGGGTCCGTGGGGCTACACCTTC.

This clonotype occurred many times. The chain carries TRBV4-3 and TRBJ1-4, with TRBD1 matching over 9 bases. The CDR3 sequence is 14 residues long. In germline, CDR1 is LGHNA, CDR2 YSLEER. The junction had 5 bases not matched to a gene; V was cut back by 5 bases and J by 7 bases. The CDR3 is CASSYGTGPEKLFF. The CDR3 nucleotides are TGCGCCAGCAGCTACGGGACAGGGCCTGAAAAACTGTTTTTT.

The chain joins TRBV7-9 to TRBJ1-2; TRBD1 matches 8 bases. The junction had 8 bases not matched to a gene; V was cut back by 1 base and J by 1 base. This CDR3 comprises 17 residues. Germline CDR1 reads SEHNR; CDR2 reads FQNEAQ (reference sequence). The CDR3 coding sequence is TGTGCCAGCAGCTTAGATGGCAGGGGGCTTAGTAACTATGGCTACACCTTC. Translating gives CASSLDGRGLSNYGYTF. Using reference TRBV7-9 and TRBJ1-2 for the parts outside the CDR3, the full variable domain is DTGVSQNPRHKITKRGQNVTFRCDPISEHNRLYWYRQTLGQGPEFLTYFQNEAQLEKSRLLSDRFSAERPKGSFSTLEIQRTEQGDSAMYLCASSLDGRGLSNYGYTFGSGTRLTVV.

DNA of the CDR3: TGCAGTGCTGGGACAGGGAACACCTATGGCTACACCTTC. Amino acids: CSAGTGNTYGYTF. The V and J genes are TRBV20-1 and TRBJ1-2, with 9 bases aligning to TRBD1. This CDR3 has 13 amino acids. V lost 5 bases, J lost 4 bases, and 5 bases stayed unmatched. CDR1 DFQATT and CDR2 SNEGSKA come from the germline V gene (reference sequence).

V gene TRBV7-6 combines with J gene TRBJ2-3; D might be TRBD1 (5 bases). Per the germline V gene, CDR1 is SGHVS and CDR2 is FNYEAQ. V was pared by 5 bases and J by 1 base, with 16 bases between. This CDR3 region has 16 residues. The DNA of the CDR3 is TGTGCCAGCAGCCCCTATCGAGGCAGGGGCACAGATACGCAGTATTTT. Its protein product is CASSPYRGRGTDTQYF.